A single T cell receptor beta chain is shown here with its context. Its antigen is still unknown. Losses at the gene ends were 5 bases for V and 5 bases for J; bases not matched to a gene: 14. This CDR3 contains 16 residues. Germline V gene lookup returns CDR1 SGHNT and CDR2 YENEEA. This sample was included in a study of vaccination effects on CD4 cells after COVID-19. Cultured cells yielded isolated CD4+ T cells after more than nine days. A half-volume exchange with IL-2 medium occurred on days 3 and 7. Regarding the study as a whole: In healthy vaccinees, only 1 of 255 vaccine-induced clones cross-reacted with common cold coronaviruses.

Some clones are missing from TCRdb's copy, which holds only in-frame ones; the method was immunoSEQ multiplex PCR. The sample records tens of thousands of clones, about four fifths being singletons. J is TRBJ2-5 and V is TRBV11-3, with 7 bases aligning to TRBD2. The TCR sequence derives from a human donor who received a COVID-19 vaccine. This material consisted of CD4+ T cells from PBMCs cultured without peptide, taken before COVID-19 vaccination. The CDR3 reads CASSREVMTSRETQYF. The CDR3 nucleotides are TGTGCCAGCAGCCGGGAGGTAATGACTAGTAGGGAGACCCAGTACTTC. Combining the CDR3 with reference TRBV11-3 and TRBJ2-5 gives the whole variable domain EAGVVQSPRYKIIEKKQPVAFWCNPISGHNTLYWYLQNLGQGPELLIRYENEEAVDDSQLPKDRFSAERLKGVDSTLKIQPAELGDSAVYLCASSREVMTSRETQYFGPGTRLLVL.